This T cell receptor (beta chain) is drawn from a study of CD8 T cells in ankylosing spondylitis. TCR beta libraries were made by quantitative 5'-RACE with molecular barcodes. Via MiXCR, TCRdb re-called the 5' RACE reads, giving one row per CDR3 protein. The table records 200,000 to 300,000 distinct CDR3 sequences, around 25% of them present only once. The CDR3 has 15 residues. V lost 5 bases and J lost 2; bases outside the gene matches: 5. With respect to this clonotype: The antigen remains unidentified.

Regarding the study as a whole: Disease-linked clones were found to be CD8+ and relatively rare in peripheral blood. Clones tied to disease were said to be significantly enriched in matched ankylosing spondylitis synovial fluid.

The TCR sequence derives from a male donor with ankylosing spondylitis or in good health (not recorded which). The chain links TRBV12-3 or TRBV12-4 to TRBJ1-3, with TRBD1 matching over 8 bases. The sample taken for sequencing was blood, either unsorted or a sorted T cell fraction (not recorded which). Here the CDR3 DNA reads TGTGCCAGCAGTACGAAGACAGGGGCTGGAAACACCATATATTTT. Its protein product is CASSTKTGAGNTIYF.